This is a list of T cell receptor beta chains from one sample in a study of CD8+CD57+ T cells in acquired aplastic anemia. One entry per CDR3 protein, called by TCRdb with MiXCR from the reads. The sample shows 150,000 to 200,000 distinct CDR3 sequences, around half of them seen only once. What was sequenced was sorted CD4+, CD8+, or CD8+CD57+ T cells (not recorded which) from PBMCs. The receptors were gathered from a human donor with aplastic anemia. The CDR3 runs from the conserved cysteine through the conserved F or W. The D gene is left open where the match is weak. Not all rows give a size; the values are once, few, many and, for expanded clones, a class.

v_gene: TRBV25-1; d_gene: .; abundance: .; j_gene: TRBJ2-1; CDR3nt: TGTGCCAGCAGTGCCAGGGGACTCCCCAATGAGCAGTTCTTC; CDR3aa: CASSARGLPNEQFF
v_gene: TRBV2; d_gene: .; abundance: few; j_gene: TRBJ2-7; CDR3nt: TGTGCCAGCAGTGGCTACGAGCAGTACTTC; CDR3aa: CASSGYEQYF
v_gene: TRBV2; d_gene: .; abundance: .; j_gene: TRBJ1-2; CDR3nt: TGTGCCAGCAGTCCTGGAGACAGGGGCTACACCTTC; CDR3aa: CASSPGDRGYTF
v_gene: TRBV6-2/TRBV6-3; d_gene: .; abundance: .; j_gene: TRBJ2-3; CDR3nt: TGTGCCAGCCACCCTCGGGATACGCAGTATTTT; CDR3aa: CASHPRDTQYF
v_gene: TRBV20-1; d_gene: .; abundance: many; j_gene: TRBJ1-2; CDR3nt: TGCAGTGCCCCCCCCCCAGGGGAGGGTGGCTACACCTTC; CDR3aa: CSAPPPGEGGYTF
v_gene: TRBV24-1; d_gene: .; abundance: few; j_gene: TRBJ1-1; CDR3nt: TGTGCCACCAGTGATGGACACGTCGAAGCTTTCTTT; CDR3aa: CATSDGHVEAFF
v_gene: TRBV6-5; d_gene: .; abundance: few; j_gene: TRBJ1-1; CDR3nt: TGTGCCAGCAGTTGGGGCGGAACTGGGGCTGAAGCTTTCTTT; CDR3aa: CASSWGGTGAEAFF
v_gene: TRBV9; d_gene: TRBD2; abundance: .; j_gene: TRBJ2-1; CDR3nt: TGTGCCAGCAGCGTAGAGGGTAGCGGGAGGACTTGCGGAGAGCAGTTCTTC; CDR3aa: CASSVEGSGRTCGEQFF
v_gene: TRBV24-1; d_gene: TRBD1; abundance: many; j_gene: TRBJ2-7; CDR3nt: TGTGCCAGCCGCCCGGGACAGACACATCCTAGAAATCCCTACGAGCAGTACTTC; CDR3aa: CASRPGQTHPRNPYEQYF
v_gene: TRBV24-1; d_gene: TRBD2; abundance: few; j_gene: TRBJ2-1; CDR3nt: TGTGCCACCAGGGGAGGGCCTTCCTACAATGAGCAGTTCTTC; CDR3aa: CATRGGPSYNEQFF
v_gene: TRBV5-1; d_gene: TRBD1; abundance: .; j_gene: TRBJ2-5; CDR3nt: TGCGCCAGCAGCTTGCCGGACAGGCGCCAAGAGACCCAGTACTTC; CDR3aa: CASSLPDRRQETQYF
v_gene: TRBV20-1; d_gene: TRBD1; abundance: .; j_gene: TRBJ1-2; CDR3nt: TGCAGTGCTTCCTATGGACAGGGAGGGAACTATGGCTACACCTTC; CDR3aa: CSASYGQGGNYGYTF
v_gene: TRBV10-2; d_gene: .; abundance: many; j_gene: TRBJ1-5; CDR3nt: TGCGCCAGCAGTGAGTCCGGACCGGGGAATCAGCCCCAGCATTTT; CDR3aa: CASSESGPGNQPQHF
v_gene: TRBV7-2; d_gene: .; abundance: many; j_gene: TRBJ2-7; CDR3nt: TGTGCCAGCAGCCCAGGGGTAATCTACGAGCAGTACTTC; CDR3aa: CASSPGVIYEQYF
v_gene: TRBV9; d_gene: TRBD2; abundance: many; j_gene: TRBJ2-5; CDR3nt: TGTGCCAGCAGCGGGGGGACTAGCGGCCAAGAGACCCAGTACTTC; CDR3aa: CASSGGTSGQETQYF
v_gene: TRBV12-3/TRBV12-4; d_gene: .; abundance: many; j_gene: TRBJ1-2; CDR3nt: TGTGCCAGCAGTTTATCCAGGGGTCGCTACACCTTC; CDR3aa: CASSLSRGRYTF
v_gene: TRBV19; d_gene: .; abundance: .; j_gene: TRBJ2-2; CDR3nt: TGTGCCAGTAGTATAGCGGGGGAGCCGGGCGGGGAGCTGTTTTTT; CDR3aa: CASSIAGEPGGELFF
v_gene: TRBV12-3/TRBV12-4; d_gene: TRBD2; abundance: many; j_gene: TRBJ2-5; CDR3nt: TGTGCCAGCAGTTTTCTCGGGGGGGAGACCCAGTACTTC; CDR3aa: CASSFLGGETQYF
v_gene: TRBV12-3/TRBV12-4; d_gene: TRBD1; abundance: many; j_gene: TRBJ1-2; CDR3nt: TGTGCCAGCAGTAACAGGGGTAGTTATGGCTACACCTTC; CDR3aa: CASSNRGSYGYTF
v_gene: TRBV12-5; d_gene: .; abundance: .; j_gene: TRBJ1-2; CDR3nt: TGTGCTAGTGGTTTGGCTACCGTCTCGACAGCTCCTGGCTACACCTTC; CDR3aa: CASGLATVSTAPGYTF
v_gene: TRBV12-3/TRBV12-4; d_gene: TRBD2; abundance: .; j_gene: TRBJ2-7; CDR3nt: TGTGCCGGCAGTTTTGATCGAGCGGGGGGGAACGAGCAGTACTTC; CDR3aa: CAGSFDRAGGNEQYF
v_gene: TRBV6-1; d_gene: TRBD1; abundance: .; j_gene: TRBJ2-5; CDR3nt: TGTGCCAGCAGTGCCCATACCGGGACAGGGTGGGAGACCCAGTACTTC; CDR3aa: CASSAHTGTGWETQYF
v_gene: TRBV27; d_gene: TRBD1; abundance: few; j_gene: TRBJ2-1; CDR3nt: TGTGCCAGCAGTTTAAACAGGGGGCAGAATGAGCAGTTCTTC; CDR3aa: CASSLNRGQNEQFF
v_gene: TRBV19; d_gene: TRBD2; abundance: many; j_gene: TRBJ2-1; CDR3nt: TGTGCCAGTAGTACTAGCGGGAGGAGCAATGAGCAGTTCTTC; CDR3aa: CASSTSGRSNEQFF
v_gene: TRBV7-6; d_gene: .; abundance: few; j_gene: TRBJ1-2; CDR3nt: TGTGCCAGCAGCCCCCGACAGGCGAACTATGGCTACACCTTC; CDR3aa: CASSPRQANYGYTF
v_gene: TRBV20-1; d_gene: TRBD2; abundance: many; j_gene: TRBJ2-3; CDR3nt: TGCAGTGCTAGGACTAGCGGGATCTTCACAGATACGCAGTATTTT; CDR3aa: CSARTSGIFTDTQYF
v_gene: TRBV9; d_gene: .; abundance: many; j_gene: TRBJ1-5; CDR3nt: TGTGCCAGCAGCGTAGGGGGACAACCTTATAGCAATCAGCCCCAGCATTTT; CDR3aa: CASSVGGQPYSNQPQHF
v_gene: TRBV7-9; d_gene: .; abundance: many; j_gene: TRBJ1-6; CDR3nt: TGTGCCAGCAGCGGCGGGGCGGGAGCCAAATTTTCACCCCTCCACTTT; CDR3aa: CASSGGAGAKFSPLHF
v_gene: TRBV6-5; d_gene: .; abundance: .; j_gene: TRBJ1-3; CDR3nt: TGTGCCAGCAGTTACAAGGTTCGGGGTAGCACCATACATTTT; CDR3aa: CASSYKVRGSTIHF
v_gene: TRBV19; d_gene: TRBD2; abundance: .; j_gene: TRBJ2-7; CDR3nt: TGTGCCAGCAGCGGGGGGCTCGAGCAGTACTTC; CDR3aa: CASSGGLEQYF
v_gene: TRBV25-1; d_gene: TRBD1; abundance: many; j_gene: TRBJ1-6; CDR3nt: TGTGCCAGCAGTGGACAGGGGGCGCGGTTTAATTCACCCCTCCACTTT; CDR3aa: CASSGQGARFNSPLHF
v_gene: TRBV20-1; d_gene: .; abundance: .; j_gene: TRBJ1-5; CDR3nt: TGCAGTGCTGTCATCGGAAGCAATCAGCCCCAGCATTTT; CDR3aa: CSAVIGSNQPQHF
v_gene: TRBV5-6; d_gene: .; abundance: .; j_gene: TRBJ1-1; CDR3nt: TGTGCCAGCAGCTTGGCCAGTGAGACTGAAGCTTTCTTT; CDR3aa: CASSLASETEAFF
v_gene: TRBV9; d_gene: .; abundance: .; j_gene: TRBJ2-6; CDR3nt: TGTGCCAGCGGCTCTGGGGCCAACGTCCTGACTTTC; CDR3aa: CASGSGANVLTF
v_gene: TRBV10-3; d_gene: .; abundance: .; j_gene: TRBJ2-6; CDR3nt: TGTGCCATCGCAGGTAGCAAGCCTGGGGCCAACGTCCTGACTTTC; CDR3aa: CAIAGSKPGANVLTF
v_gene: TRBV12-3/TRBV12-4; d_gene: .; abundance: many; j_gene: TRBJ1-1; CDR3nt: TGTGCCAGCAGTTTAGGGGCGACAGGATTCGAAGCTTTCTTT; CDR3aa: CASSLGATGFEAFF
v_gene: TRBV29-1; d_gene: TRBD1; abundance: .; j_gene: TRBJ1-1; CDR3nt: TGCAGCGTTGCCGGGACAGCGAACACTGAAGCTTTCTTT; CDR3aa: CSVAGTANTEAFF
v_gene: TRBV20-1; d_gene: .; abundance: .; j_gene: TRBJ2-5; CDR3nt: TGCAGTGCTATTCGTACGGCCCAAGAGACCCAGTACTTC; CDR3aa: CSAIRTAQETQYF
v_gene: TRBV12-3/TRBV12-4; d_gene: .; abundance: .; j_gene: TRBJ1-2; CDR3nt: TGTGCCAGCAGTACCGGGACTGACAGCTACACCTTC; CDR3aa: CASSTGTDSYTF
v_gene: TRBV18; d_gene: .; abundance: .; j_gene: TRBJ2-1; CDR3nt: TGTGCCAGCTCACCCCGGGACACTAGCTCCTACAATGAGCAGTTCTTC; CDR3aa: CASSPRDTSSYNEQFF
v_gene: TRBV5-5; d_gene: TRBD1; abundance: many; j_gene: TRBJ2-7; CDR3nt: TGTGCCAGCAGCCCGGCGGCAGGGGGCGAGCAGTACTTC; CDR3aa: CASSPAAGGEQYF
v_gene: TRBV24-1; d_gene: TRBD1; abundance: .; j_gene: TRBJ2-5; CDR3nt: TGTGCCACCAGTGGGACAGGGTGGACCGGGGAGACCCAGTACTTC; CDR3aa: CATSGTGWTGETQYF